The 5 T cell receptor beta chains reported below all come from one sample, sequenced in a study of blood T cell repertoires in COVID-19. Here immunoSEQ multiplex PCR was the method, and the copy in TCRdb shows in-frame clones only, minus some. This sample has just over 250,000 clones, with approximately 90% found just once. What was sequenced was peripheral blood. These receptors came from a man aged 55 to 70 who had recovered from COVID-19.

The table lists this clone with a count of one. The genes are TRBV11-2 and TRBJ2-3; 14 nucleotides agree with TRBD2. Per the germline V gene, CDR1 is SGHAT and CDR2 is FQNNGV. The V and J ends lost 5 bases and 6 bases, in that order; junction bases with no gene match: 7. The CDR3 is made up of 16 amino acids. The DNA of the CDR3 is TGTGCCAGCAGCCCAGGACTAGCGGGGGGCCGGGATACGCAGTATTTT. This gives the protein CASSPGLAGGRDTQYF.

To note about this clone: The same CDR3 arises from other DNA sequences in this sample as well. This chain links TRBV9 with TRBJ1-1; a weak D match, TRBD1 (5 bases). Germline CDR1 is SGDLS and CDR2 is YYNGEE. The CDR3 extends over 13 amino acids. The V end lost 1 base, the J end lost 1 base, and 5 bases lay between the germline ends. The CDR3 loop is CASSVTGNTEAFF. For the CDR3, the DNA is TGTGCCAGCAGCGTAACAGGGAACACTGAAGCTTTCTTT.

V gene TRBV5-6 combines with J gene TRBJ1-2, with D possibly matching TRBD1 (6 bases). Per the germline V gene, CDR1 is SGHDT and CDR2 is YYEEEE. V was trimmed by 4 bases and J by 4 bases, leaving 17 bases between them. This CDR3 contains 15 residues. CDR3 sequence: CASSPRLRGIYGYTF. The CDR3 coding sequence is TGTGCCAGCAGCCCAAGGCTCAGGGGAATCTATGGCTACACCTTC.

V usage is TRBV9 and J usage is TRBJ1-1; 9 bases agree with TRBD1. Germline V gives CDR1 SGDLS, CDR2 YYNGEE. Unmatched junction bases numbered 6, after V lost 4 bases and J lost 11 bases. The CDR3 is made up of 12 amino acids. CDR3 sequence reads: CASSSRDRDAFF. In DNA form, the CDR3 reads TGTGCCAGCAGCTCACGGGACAGGGACGCTTTCTTT.

This clone was seen only once. The chain joins TRBV12-5 to TRBJ2-7, with TRBD2 as a possible D gene (6 bases). Germline CDR1 is LGHNT and CDR2 is FRNRAP. V gave up 2 bases and J gave up 5 bases, with 16 bases separating them. The CDR3 is 15 amino acids. The chain's CDR3 is CASGLRRGESDEQYF. DNA for the CDR3: TGTGCTAGTGGTTTGAGGAGGGGAGAATCCGACGAGCAGTACTTC.